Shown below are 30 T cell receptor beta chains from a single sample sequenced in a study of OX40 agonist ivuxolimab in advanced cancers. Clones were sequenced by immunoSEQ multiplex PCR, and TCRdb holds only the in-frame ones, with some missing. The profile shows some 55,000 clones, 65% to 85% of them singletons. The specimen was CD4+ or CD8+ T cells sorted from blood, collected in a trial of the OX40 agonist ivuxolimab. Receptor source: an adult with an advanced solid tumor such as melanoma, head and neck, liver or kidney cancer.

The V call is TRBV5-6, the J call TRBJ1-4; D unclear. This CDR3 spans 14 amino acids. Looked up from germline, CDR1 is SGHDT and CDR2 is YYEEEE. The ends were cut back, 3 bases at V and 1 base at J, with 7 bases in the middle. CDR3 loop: CASSYGLTNEKLFF. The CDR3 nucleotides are TGTGCCAGCAGCTACGGACTAACTAATGAAAAACTGTTTTTT.

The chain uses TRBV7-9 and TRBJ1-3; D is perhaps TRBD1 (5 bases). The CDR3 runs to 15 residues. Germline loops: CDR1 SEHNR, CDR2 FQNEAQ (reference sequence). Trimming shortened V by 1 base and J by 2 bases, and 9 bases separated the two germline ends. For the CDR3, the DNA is TGTGCCAGCAGCTTAGAGGGACGCACTGGAAACACCATATATTTT. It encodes CASSLEGRTGNTIYF.

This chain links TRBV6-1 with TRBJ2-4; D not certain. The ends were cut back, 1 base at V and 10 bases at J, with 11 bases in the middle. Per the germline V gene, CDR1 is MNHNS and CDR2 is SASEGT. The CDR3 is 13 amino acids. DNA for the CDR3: TGTGCCAGCAGTGAAGGGTGGGGAAGGATTCAGTACTTC. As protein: CASSEGWGRIQYF.

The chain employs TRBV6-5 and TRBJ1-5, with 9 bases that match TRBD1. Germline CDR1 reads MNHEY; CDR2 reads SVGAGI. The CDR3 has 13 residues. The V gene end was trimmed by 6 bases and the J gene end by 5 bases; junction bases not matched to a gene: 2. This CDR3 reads CASRDRGDQPQHF. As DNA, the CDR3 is TGTGCCAGCAGGGACAGGGGCGATCAGCCCCAGCATTTT.

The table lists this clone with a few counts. This chain's CDR3 is CSASSEAFF. The DNA of the CDR3 is TGCAGTGCTAGTAGTGAAGCTTTCTTT. The rearrangement joins TRBV20-1 to TRBJ1-1; no clear D. V was pared by 3 bases and J by 7 bases, with 3 bases between. The CDR3 has 9 residues. Germline V gene sequence: CDR1 DFQATT, CDR2 SNEGSKA (reference sequence).

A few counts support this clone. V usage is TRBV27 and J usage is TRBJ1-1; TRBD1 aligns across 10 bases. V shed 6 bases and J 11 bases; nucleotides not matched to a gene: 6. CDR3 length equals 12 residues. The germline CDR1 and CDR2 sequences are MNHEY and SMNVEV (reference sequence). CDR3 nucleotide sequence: TGTGCCAGCAGGCGACAGGGGGCTCAGGCTTTCTTT. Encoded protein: CASRRQGAQAFF.

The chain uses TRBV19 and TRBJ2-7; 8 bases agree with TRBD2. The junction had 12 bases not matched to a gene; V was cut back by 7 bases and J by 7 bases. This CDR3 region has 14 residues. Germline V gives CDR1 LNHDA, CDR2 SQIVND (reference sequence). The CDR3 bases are TGTGCCAGTAAGGCGGCGGGAGGACCTGGGGAGCAGTACTTC. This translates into CASKAAGGPGEQYF.

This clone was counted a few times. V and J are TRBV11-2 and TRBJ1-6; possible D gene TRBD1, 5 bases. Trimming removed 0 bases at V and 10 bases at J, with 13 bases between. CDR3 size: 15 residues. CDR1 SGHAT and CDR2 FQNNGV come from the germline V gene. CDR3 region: CASSLDRGAGSPLHF. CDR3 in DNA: TGTGCCAGCAGCTTAGATCGTGGGGCAGGATCACCCCTCCACTTT.

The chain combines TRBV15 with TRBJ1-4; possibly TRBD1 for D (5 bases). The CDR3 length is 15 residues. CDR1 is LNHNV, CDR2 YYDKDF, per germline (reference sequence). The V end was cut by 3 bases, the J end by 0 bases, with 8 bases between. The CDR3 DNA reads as TGTGCCACCAGCAGGGGGCCGCCAACTAATGAAAAACTGTTTTTT. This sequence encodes CATSRGPPTNEKLFF.

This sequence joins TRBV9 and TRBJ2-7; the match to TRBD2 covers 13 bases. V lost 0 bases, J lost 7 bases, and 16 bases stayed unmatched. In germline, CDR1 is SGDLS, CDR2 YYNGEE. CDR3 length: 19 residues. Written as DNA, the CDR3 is TGTGCCAGCAGCGTAGCCCCCAACCTACTAGCGGGAGGGCCGAAGGAGCAGTACTTC. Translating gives CASSVAPNLLAGGPKEQYF.

The CDR3 spells CATTRQGVNNEQFF. CDR3 in DNA: TGTGCCACCACTAGACAGGGGGTAAACAATGAGCAGTTCTTC. The chain uses TRBV6-1 and TRBJ2-1; the match to TRBD1 covers 9 bases. V dropped 10 bases and J dropped 5; count of bases not matched to a gene: 9. Germline V CDR1 and CDR2: MNHNS, SASEGT. This CDR3 has 14 amino acids.

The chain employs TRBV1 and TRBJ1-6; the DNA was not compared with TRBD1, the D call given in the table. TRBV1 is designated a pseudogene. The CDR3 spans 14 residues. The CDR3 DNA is TGCACCAGCAGCCAAGAGCCAGGGCCCTCACCCCTCCACTTT. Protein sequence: CTSSQEPGPSPLHF.

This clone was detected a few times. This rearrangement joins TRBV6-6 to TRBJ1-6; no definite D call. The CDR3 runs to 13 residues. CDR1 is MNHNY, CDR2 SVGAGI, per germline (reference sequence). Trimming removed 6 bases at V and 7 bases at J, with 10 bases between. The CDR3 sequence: CASRDGRNSPLHF. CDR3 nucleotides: TGTGCCAGCAGGGACGGGAGGAATTCACCCCTCCACTTT.

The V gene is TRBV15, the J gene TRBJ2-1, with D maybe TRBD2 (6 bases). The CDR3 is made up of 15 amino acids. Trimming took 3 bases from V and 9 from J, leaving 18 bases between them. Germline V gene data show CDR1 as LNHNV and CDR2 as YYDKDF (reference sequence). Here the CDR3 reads CATSSDPGLASEQFF. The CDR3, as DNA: TGTGCCACCAGCAGCGACCCTGGGCTAGCGAGTGAGCAGTTCTTC.

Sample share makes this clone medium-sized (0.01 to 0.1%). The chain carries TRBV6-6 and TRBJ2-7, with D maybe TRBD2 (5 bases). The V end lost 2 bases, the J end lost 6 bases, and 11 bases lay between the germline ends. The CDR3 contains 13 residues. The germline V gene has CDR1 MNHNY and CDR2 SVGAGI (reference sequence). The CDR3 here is CASSYGERREQYF. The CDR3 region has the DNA TGTGCCAGCAGTTACGGGGAGCGGCGCGAGCAGTACTTC.

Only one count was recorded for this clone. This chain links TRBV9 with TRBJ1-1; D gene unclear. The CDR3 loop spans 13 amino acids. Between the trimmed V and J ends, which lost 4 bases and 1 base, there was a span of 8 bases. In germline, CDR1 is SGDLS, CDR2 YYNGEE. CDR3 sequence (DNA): TGTGCCAGCAGCCTTCAGAAGAACACTGAAGCTTTCTTT. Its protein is CASSLQKNTEAFF.

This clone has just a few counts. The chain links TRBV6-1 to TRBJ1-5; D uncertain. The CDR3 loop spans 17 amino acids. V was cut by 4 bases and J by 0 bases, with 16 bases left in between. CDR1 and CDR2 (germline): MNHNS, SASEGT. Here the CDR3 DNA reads TGTGCCAGCAGTGGGGCTAACAGCGCTTATAGCAATCAGCCCCAGCATTTT. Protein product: CASSGANSAYSNQPQHF.

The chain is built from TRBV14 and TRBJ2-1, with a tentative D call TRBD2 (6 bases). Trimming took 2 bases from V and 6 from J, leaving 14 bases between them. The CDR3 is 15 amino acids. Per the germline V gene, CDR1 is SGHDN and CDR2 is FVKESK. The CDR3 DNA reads TGTGCCAGCAGCCAAAGGCCGGGAGCCCCCAATGAGCAGTTCTTC. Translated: CASSQRPGAPNEQFF. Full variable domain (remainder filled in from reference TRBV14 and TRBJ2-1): EAGVTQFPSHSVIEKGQTVTLRCDPISGHDNLYWYRRVMGKEIKFLLHFVKESKQDESGMPNNRFLAERTGGTYSTLKVQPAELEDSGVYFCASSQRPGAPNEQFFGPGTRLTVL.

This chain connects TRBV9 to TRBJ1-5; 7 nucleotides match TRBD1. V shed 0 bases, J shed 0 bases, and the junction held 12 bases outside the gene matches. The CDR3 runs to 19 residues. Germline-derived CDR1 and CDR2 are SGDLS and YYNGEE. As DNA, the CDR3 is TGTGCCAGCAGCGTAGCTGAGAGACCGGGACAGTATAGCAATCAGCCCCAGCATTTT. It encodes CASSVAERPGQYSNQPQHF.

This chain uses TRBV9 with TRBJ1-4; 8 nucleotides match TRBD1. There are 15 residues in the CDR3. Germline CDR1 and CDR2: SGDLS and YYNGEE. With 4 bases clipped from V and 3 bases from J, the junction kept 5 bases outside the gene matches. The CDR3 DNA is TGTGCCAGCAGCTTACAGACAGGGGCTAATGAAAAACTGTTTTTT. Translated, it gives CASSLQTGANEKLFF. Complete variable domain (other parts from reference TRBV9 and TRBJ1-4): DSGVTQTPKHLITATGQRVTLRCSPRSGDLSVYWYQQSLDQGLQFLIQYYNGEERAKGNILERFSAQQFPDLHSELNLSSLELGDSALYFCASSLQTGANEKLFFGSGTQLSVL.

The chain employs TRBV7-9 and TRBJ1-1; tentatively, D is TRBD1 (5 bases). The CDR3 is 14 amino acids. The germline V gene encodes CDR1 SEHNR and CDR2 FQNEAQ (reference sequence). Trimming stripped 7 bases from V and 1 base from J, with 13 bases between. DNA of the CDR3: TGTGCCAGCACCCCGGACACAGGGAACACTGAAGCTTTCTTT. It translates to CASTPDTGNTEAFF.

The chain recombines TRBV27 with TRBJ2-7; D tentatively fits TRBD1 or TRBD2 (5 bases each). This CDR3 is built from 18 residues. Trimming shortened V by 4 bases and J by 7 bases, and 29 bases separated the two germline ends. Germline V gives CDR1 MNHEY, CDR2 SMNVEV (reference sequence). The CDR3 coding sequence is TGTGCCAGCAGTTCCCTTAGCGTCACAGGTCCTCCTACAGGAGAGCAGTACTTC. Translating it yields CASSSLSVTGPPTGEQYF.

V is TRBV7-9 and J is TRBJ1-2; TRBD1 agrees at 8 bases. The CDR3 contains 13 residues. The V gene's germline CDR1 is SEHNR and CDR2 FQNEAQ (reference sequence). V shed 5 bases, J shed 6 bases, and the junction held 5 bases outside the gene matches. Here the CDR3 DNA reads TGTGCCAGCAGCCCCCGGACAGGGCATGGCTACACCTTC. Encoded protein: CASSPRTGHGYTF.

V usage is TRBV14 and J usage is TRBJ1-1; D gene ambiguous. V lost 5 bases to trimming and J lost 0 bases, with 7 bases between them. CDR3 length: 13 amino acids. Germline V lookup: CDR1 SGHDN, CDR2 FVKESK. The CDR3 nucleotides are TGTGCCAGCAGCGATAAGATGAACACTGAAGCTTTCTTT. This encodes CASSDKMNTEAFF.

The chain's CDR3 is CASSYSTSGTYEQYF. For the CDR3, the DNA is TGTGCCAGCAGTTATAGTACTAGCGGAACCTACGAGCAGTACTTC. The chain employs TRBV6-6 and TRBJ2-7, with 8 bases identical to TRBD2. The CDR3 runs to 15 residues. The junction had 6 bases not matched to a gene; V was cut back by 3 bases and J by 2 bases. Germline lookup yields CDR1 MNHNY and CDR2 SVGAGI (reference sequence).

CDR3 bases: TGTGCCAGCAGCCAAGATTTGGGGGGGCATCAGCCCCAGCATTTT. Encoded protein: CASSQDLGGHQPQHF. V usage is TRBV4-2 and J usage is TRBJ1-5; the D gene is possibly TRBD1 (6 bases). The CDR3 has 15 amino acids. V was trimmed by 0 bases and J by 5 bases, leaving 11 bases between them. Germline CDR1 reads LGHNA; CDR2 reads YNFKEQ.

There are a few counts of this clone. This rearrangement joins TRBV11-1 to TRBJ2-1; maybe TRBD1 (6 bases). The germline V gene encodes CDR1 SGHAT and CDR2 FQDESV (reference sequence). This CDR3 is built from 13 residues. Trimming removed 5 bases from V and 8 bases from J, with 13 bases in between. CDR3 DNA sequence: TGTGCCAGCAGCATAGAGGGGGTGGATGAGCAGTTCTTC. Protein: CASSIEGVDEQFF.

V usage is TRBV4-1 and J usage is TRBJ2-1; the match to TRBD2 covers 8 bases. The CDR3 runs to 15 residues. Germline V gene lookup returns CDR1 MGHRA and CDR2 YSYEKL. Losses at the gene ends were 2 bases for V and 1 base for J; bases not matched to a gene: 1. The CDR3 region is CASSQSGSSYNEQFF. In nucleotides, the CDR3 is TGCGCCAGCAGCCAAAGCGGGAGTTCCTACAATGAGCAGTTCTTC.

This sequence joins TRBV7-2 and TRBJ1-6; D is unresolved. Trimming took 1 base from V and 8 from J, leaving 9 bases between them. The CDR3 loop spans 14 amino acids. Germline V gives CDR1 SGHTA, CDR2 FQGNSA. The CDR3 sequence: CASSLVGTHSPLHF. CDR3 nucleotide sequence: TGTGCCAGCAGCTTAGTAGGAACCCATTCACCCCTCCACTTT. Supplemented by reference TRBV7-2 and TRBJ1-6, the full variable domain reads GAGVSQSPSNKVTEKGKDVELRCDPISGHTALYWYRQSLGQGLEFLIYFQGNSAPDKSGLPSDRFSAERTGGSVSTLTIQRTQQEDSAVYLCASSLVGTHSPLHFGNGTRLTVT.

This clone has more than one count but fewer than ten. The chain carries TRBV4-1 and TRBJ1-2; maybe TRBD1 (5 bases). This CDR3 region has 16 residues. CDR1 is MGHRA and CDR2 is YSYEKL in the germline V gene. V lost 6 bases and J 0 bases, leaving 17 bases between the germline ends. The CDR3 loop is CASSPGRPVPNYGYTF. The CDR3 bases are TGCGCCAGCAGTCCGGGACGGCCGGTTCCTAACTATGGCTACACCTTC.